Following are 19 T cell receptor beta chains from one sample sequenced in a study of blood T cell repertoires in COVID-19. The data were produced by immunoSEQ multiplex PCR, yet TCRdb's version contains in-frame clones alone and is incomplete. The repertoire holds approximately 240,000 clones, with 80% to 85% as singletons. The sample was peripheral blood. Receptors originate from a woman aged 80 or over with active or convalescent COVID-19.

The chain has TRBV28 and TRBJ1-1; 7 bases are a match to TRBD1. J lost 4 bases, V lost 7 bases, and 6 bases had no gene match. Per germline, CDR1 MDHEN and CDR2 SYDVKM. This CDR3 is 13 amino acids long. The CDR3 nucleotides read TGTGCCAGCACCCTATGGACAGGCACTGAAGCTTTCTTT. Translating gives CASTLWTGTEAFF.

The CDR3 DNA follows: TGTGCCAGCAGCGTGACAGGGCTAGCGGGGGGAGAGACCCAGTACTTC. It encodes CASSVTGLAGGETQYF. The rearrangement joins TRBV9 to TRBJ2-5, with 11 bases matching TRBD2. The junction had 7 bases not matched to a gene; V was cut back by 2 bases and J by 4 bases. This CDR3 has 16 amino acids. The germline V gene encodes CDR1 SGDLS and CDR2 YYNGEE.

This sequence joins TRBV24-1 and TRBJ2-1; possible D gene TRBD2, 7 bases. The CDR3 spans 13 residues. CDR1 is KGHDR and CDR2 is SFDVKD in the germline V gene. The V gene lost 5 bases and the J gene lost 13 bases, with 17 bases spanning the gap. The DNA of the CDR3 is TGTGCCACCAGTGCAGGCCCGGGCGGGGGCCAGTTCTTC. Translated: CATSAGPGGGQFF.

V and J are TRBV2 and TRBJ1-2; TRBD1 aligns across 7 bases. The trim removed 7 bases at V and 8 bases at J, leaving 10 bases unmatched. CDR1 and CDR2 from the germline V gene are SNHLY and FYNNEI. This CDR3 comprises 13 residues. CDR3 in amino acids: CASIPTGDLGYTF. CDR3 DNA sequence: TGTGCCAGCATACCCACAGGGGATCTCGGCTACACCTTC.

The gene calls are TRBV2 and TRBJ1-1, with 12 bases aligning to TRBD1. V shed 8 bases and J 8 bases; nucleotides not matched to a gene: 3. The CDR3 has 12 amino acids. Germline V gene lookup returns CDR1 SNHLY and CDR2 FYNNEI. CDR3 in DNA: TGTGCCAGCGTGGGACAGGGGGCAGAAGCTTTCTTT. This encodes CASVGQGAEAFF.

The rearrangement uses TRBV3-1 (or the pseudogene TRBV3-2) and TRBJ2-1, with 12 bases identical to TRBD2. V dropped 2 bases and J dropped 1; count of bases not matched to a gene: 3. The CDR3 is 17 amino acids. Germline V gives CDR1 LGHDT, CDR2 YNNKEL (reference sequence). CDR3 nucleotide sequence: TGTGCCAGCAGCCAACGACTAGCGGGAGCATCCTACAATGAGCAGTTCTTC. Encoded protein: CASSQRLAGASYNEQFF.

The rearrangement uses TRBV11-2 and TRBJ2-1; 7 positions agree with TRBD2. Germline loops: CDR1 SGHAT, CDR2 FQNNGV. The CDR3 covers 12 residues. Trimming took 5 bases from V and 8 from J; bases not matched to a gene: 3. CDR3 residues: CASSRLADEQFF. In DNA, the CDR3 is TGTGCCAGCAGCCGGCTAGCGGATGAGCAGTTCTTC.

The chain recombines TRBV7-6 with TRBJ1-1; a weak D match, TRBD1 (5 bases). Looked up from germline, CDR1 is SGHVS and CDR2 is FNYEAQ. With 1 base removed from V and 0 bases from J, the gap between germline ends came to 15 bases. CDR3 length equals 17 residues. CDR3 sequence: CASSLGDPGGMNTEAFF. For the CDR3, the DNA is TGTGCCAGCAGCTTAGGAGACCCGGGGGGGATGAACACTGAAGCTTTCTTT.

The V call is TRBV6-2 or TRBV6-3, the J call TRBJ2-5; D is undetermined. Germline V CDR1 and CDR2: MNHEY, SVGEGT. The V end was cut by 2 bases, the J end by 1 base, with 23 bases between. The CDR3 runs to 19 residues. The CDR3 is CASSYHPRLGADPQETQYF. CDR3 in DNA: TGTGCCAGCAGTTACCACCCCCGTCTTGGAGCAGATCCCCAAGAGACCCAGTACTTC.

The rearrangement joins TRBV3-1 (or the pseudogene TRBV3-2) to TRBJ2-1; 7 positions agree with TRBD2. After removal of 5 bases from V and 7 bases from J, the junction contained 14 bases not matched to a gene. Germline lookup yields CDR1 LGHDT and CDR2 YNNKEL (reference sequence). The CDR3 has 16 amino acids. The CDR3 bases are TGTGCCAGCAGCACTTCTTCTAGCGGTTCTGGGAATGAGCAGTTCTTC. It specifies CASSTSSSGSGNEQFF.

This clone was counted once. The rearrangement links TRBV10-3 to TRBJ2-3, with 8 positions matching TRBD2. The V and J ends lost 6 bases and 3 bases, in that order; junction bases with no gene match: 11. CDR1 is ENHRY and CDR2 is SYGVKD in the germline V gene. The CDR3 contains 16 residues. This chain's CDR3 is CAIRASGQRVTDTQYF. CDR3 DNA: TGTGCCATCAGGGCTAGCGGGCAGAGAGTGACAGATACGCAGTATTTT.

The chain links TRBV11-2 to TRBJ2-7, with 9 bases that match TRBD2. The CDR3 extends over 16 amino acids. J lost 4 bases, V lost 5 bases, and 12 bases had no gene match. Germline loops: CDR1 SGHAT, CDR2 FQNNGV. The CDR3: CASSRGGASGVYEQYF. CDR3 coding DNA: TGTGCCAGCAGCCGGGGAGGGGCTAGCGGGGTGTACGAGCAGTACTTC.

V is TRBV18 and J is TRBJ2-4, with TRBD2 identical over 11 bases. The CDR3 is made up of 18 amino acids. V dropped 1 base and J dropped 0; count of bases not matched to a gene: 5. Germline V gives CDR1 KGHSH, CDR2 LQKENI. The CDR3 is CASSPLTTSGGAKNIQYF. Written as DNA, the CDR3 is TGTGCCAGCTCACCACTCACAACTAGCGGGGGAGCCAAAAACATTCAGTACTTC. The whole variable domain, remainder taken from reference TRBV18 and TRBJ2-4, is NAGVMQNPRHLVRRRGQEARLRCSPMKGHSHVYWYRQLPEEGLKFMVYLQKENIIDESGMPKERFSAEFPKEGPSILRIQQVVRGDSAAYFCASSPLTTSGGAKNIQYFGAGTRLSVL.

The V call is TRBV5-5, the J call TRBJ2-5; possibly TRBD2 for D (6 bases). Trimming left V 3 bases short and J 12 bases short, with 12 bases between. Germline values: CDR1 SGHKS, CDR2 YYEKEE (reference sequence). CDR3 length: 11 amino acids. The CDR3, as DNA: TGTGCCAGCAGCTCGCCCGGGGGAGAGTACTTC. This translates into CASSSPGGEYF. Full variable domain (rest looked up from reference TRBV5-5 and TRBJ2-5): DAGVTQSPTHLIKTRGQQVTLRCSPISGHKSVSWYQQVLGQGPQFIFQYYEKEERGRGNFPDRFSARQFPNYSSELNVNALLLGDSALYLCASSSPGGEYFGPGTRLLVL.

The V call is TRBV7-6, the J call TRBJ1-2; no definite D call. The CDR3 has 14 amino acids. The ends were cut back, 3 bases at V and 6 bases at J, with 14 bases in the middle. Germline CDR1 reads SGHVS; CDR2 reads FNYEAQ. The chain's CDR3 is CASSLGSPKDGYTF. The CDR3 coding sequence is TGTGCCAGCAGCTTGGGCTCTCCTAAGGATGGCTACACCTTC.

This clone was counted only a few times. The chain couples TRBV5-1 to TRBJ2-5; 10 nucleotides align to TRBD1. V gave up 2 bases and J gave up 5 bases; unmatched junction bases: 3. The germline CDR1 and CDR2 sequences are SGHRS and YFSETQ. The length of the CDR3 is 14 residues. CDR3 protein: CASSFGTGVETQYF. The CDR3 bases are TGCGCCAGCAGCTTTGGGACAGGGGTTGAGACCCAGTACTTC.

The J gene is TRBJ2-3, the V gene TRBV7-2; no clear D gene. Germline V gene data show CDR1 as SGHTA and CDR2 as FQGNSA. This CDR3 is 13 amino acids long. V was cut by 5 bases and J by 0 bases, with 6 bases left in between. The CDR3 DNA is TGTGCCAGCAGCCTACCGAGCACAGATACGCAGTATTTT. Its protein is CASSLPSTDTQYF. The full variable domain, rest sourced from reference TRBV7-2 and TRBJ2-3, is GAGVSQSPSNKVTEKGKDVELRCDPISGHTALYWYRQSLGQGLEFLIYFQGNSAPDKSGLPSDRFSAERTGGSVSTLTIQRTQQEDSAVYLCASSLPSTDTQYFGPGTRLTVL.

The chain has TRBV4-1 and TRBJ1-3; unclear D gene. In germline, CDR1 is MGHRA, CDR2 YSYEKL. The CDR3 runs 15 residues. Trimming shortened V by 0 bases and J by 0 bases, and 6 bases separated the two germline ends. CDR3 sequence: CASSQEQISGNTIYF. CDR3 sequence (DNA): TGCGCCAGCAGCCAAGAACAGATCTCTGGAAACACCATATATTTT.

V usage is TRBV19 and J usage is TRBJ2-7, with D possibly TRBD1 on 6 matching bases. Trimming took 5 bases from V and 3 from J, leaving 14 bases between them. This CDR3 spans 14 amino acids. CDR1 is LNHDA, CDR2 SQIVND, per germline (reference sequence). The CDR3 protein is CASSPDRNLYEQYF. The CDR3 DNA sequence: TGTGCCAGTAGTCCAGACAGGAACCTCTACGAGCAGTACTTC.